Below are 2 T cell receptor beta chains sequenced from a single sample in a study of technical replicates of blood from a few donors. Generated by immunoSEQ multiplex PCR, the TCRdb table keeps only in-frame clones and is missing some. The sample lists around 100,000 clones, around 96% occurring once. Sequencing used T cells isolated from PBMCs. The receptors were gathered from a human donor in good health.

This chain connects TRBV5-4 to TRBJ2-5; D gene ambiguous. Between the trimmed V and J ends, which lost 4 bases and 6 bases, there was a span of 13 bases. The CDR3 runs 13 residues. The V gene's germline CDR1 is SGHNT and CDR2 YYREEE (reference sequence). The chain's CDR3 is CASSPSSSQTQYF. CDR3 DNA: TGTGCCAGCAGCCCGTCTAGTTCCCAGACCCAGTACTTC.

The chain uses TRBV9 and TRBJ1-4, with 10 bases aligning to TRBD1. V dropped 5 bases and J dropped 0; count of bases not matched to a gene: 7. Germline V CDR1 and CDR2: SGDLS, YYNGEE. This CDR3 spans 17 amino acids. This CDR3 reads CASRQGTGVSTNEKLFF. The CDR3, as DNA: TGTGCCAGCAGACAAGGGACAGGGGTATCAACTAATGAAAAACTGTTTTTT.